Sequencing of this TCR beta chain was carried out in a study of blood T cells in healthy people across ages. Trimming cost V 3 bases and J 8 bases, with 15 bases left between them. This CDR3 comprises 14 residues. CDR1 and CDR2 (germline): SGHRS, YFSETQ. Combining a sample-barcoded 5' primer with a J-beta primer mix, a second PCR ran for roughly 6 to 11 cycles. From the 5' RACE reads, TCRdb called clonotypes with MiXCR, one entry per CDR3 protein. The table has 700,000 to 800,000 distinct CDR3 sequences, about 42% seen once. The extraction recovered at least 6 micrograms of total RNA per sample. What was sequenced was blood. The chain has TRBV5-1 and TRBJ2-1, with D unresolved. This sequence originates from a woman aged 55-69 years in good health. The CDR3 sequence: CASSSVSRVDEQFF. In nucleotides, the CDR3 is TGCGCCAGCAGCTCGGTGTCTAGGGTGGATGAGCAGTTCTTC.